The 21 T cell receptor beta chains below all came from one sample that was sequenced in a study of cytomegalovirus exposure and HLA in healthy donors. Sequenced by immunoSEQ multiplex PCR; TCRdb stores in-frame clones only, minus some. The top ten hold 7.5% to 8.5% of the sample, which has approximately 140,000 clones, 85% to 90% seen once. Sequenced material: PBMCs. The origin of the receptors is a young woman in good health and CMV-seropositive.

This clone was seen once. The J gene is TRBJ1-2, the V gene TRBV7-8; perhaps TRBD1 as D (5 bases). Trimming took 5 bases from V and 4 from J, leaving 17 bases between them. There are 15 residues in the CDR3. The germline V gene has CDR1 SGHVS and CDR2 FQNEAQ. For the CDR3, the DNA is TGTGCCAGCAGCCAGGCGGCGGGGGTCTTCTATGGCTACACCTTC. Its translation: CASSQAAGVFYGYTF.

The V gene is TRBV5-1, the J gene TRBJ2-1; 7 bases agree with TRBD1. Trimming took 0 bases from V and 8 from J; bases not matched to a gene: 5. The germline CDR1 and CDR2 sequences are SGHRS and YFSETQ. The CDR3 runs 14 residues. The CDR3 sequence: CASSLETGSDEQFF. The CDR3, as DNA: TGCGCCAGCAGCTTGGAGACAGGGTCCGATGAGCAGTTCTTC.

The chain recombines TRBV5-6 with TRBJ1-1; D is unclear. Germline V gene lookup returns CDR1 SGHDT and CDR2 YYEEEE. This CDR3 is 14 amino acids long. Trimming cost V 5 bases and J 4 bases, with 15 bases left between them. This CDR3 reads CASSFGPTGTEAFF. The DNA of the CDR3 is TGTGCCAGCAGTTTTGGCCCTACGGGCACTGAAGCTTTCTTT.

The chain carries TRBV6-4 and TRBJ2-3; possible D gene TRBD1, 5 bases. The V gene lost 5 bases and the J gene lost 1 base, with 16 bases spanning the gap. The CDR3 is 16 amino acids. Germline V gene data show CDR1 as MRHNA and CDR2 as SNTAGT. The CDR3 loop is CASSTSRDYGTDTQYF. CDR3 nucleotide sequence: TGTGCCAGCAGTACCTCCAGGGATTATGGCACAGATACGCAGTATTTT.

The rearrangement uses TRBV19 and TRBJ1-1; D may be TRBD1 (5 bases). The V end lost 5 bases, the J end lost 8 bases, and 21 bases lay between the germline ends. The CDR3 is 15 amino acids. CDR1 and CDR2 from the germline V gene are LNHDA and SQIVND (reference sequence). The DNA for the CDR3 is TGTGCCAGTAGTGTTTCACACAGGTCTGCTGTGGAAGCTTTCTTT. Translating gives CASSVSHRSAVEAFF.

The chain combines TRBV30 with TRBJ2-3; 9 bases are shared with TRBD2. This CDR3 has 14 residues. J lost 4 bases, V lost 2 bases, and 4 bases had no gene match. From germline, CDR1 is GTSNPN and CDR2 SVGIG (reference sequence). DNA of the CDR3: TGTGCCTGGAGTACTCGCGGGGGGGCAGATACGCAGTATTTT. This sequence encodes CAWSTRGGADTQYF.

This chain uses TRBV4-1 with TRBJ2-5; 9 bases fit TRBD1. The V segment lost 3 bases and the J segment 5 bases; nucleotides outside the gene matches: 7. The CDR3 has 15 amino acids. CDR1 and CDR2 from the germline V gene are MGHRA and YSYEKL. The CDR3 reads CASSQPGQGGETQYF. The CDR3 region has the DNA TGCGCCAGCAGCCAGCCGGGACAGGGAGGGGAGACCCAGTACTTC.

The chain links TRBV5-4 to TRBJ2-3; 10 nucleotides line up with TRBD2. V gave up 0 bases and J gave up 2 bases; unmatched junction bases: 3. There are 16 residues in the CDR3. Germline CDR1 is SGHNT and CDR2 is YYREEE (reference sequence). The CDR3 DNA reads TGTGCCAGCAGCTTGGGGCTAGCGGGAGTCACAGATACGCAGTATTTT. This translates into CASSLGLAGVTDTQYF.

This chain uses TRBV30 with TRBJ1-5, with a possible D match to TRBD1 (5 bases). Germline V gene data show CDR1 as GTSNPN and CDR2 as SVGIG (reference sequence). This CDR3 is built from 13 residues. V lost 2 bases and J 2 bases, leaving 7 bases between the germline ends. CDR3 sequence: CAWSTGGNQPQHF. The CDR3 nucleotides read TGTGCCTGGAGTACGGGGGGCAATCAGCCCCAGCATTTT.

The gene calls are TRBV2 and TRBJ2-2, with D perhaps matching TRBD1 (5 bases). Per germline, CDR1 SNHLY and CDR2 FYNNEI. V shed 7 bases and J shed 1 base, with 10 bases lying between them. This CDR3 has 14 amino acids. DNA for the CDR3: TGTGCCAGCACTGACAGTCTGAACACCGGGGAGCTGTTTTTT. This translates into CASTDSLNTGELFF.

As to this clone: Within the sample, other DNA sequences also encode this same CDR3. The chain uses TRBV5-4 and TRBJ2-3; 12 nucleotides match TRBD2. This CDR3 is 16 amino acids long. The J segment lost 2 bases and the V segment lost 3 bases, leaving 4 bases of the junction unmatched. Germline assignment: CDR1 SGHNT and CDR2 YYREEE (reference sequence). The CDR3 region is CASSSGLAGLTDTQYF. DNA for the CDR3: TGTGCCAGCAGCTCTGGACTAGCGGGGCTCACAGATACGCAGTATTTT.

The DNA for the CDR3 is TGTGCCAGCAGTGAGCAGGGGTCCCTCCGTGTCTATGGCTACACCTTC. Translated: CASSEQGSLRVYGYTF. The V and J genes are TRBV6-1 and TRBJ1-2; TRBD1 might be the D (6 bases). This CDR3 region has 16 residues. V gave up 3 bases and J gave up 4 bases, with 18 bases separating them. The germline V gene encodes CDR1 MNHNS and CDR2 SASEGT.

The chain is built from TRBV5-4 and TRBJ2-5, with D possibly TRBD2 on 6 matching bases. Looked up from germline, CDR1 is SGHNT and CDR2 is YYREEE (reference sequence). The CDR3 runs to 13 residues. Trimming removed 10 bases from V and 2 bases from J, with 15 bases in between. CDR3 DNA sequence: TGTGCCTTTAGGCGGGGATTTCAAGAGACCCAGTACTTC. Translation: CAFRRGFQETQYF.

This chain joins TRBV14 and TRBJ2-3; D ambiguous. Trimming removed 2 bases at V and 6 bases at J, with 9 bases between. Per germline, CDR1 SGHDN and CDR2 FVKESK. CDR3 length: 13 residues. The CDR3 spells CASSQSLVDTQYF. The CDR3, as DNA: TGTGCCAGCAGCCAAAGCCTTGTGGATACGCAGTATTTT.

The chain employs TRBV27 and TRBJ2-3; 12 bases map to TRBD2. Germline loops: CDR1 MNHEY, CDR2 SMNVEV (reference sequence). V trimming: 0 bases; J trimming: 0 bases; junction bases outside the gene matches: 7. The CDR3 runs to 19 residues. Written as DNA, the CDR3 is TGTGCCAGCAGTTTATCTTGGACTAGCGGGATTTCGAGCACAGATACGCAGTATTTT. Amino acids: CASSLSWTSGISSTDTQYF.

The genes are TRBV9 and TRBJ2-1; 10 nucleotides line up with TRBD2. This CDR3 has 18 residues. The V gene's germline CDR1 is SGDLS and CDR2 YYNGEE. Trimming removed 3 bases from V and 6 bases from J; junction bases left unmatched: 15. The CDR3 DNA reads TGTGCCAGCAGCGCCCACCCCGGGACTAGCGTCGGGGGCAATGAGCAGTTCTTC. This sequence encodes CASSAHPGTSVGGNEQFF.

The DNA for the CDR3 is TGTGCCAGCAGGGATAGACAGGGGGCTTGGGGCTACACCTTC. Residues: CASRDRQGAWGYTF. The chain couples TRBV5-6 to TRBJ1-2, with TRBD1 matching 10 bases. The germline gives CDR1 SGHDT, CDR2 YYEEEE. Trimming removed 5 bases from V and 8 bases from J; junction bases left unmatched: 9. The CDR3 is made up of 14 amino acids.

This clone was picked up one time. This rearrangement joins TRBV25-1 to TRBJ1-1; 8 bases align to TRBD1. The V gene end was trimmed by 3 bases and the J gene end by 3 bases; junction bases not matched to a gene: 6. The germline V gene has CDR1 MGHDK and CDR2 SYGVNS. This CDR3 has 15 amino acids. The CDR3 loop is CASSDPGGAYTEAFF. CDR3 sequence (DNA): TGTGCCAGCAGTGACCCAGGGGGCGCATACACTGAAGCTTTCTTT.

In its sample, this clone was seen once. CDR3 DNA: TGTGCCAGCAGCTCGACGGACAGGGGCGAGACCCAGTACTTC. It yields the protein CASSSTDRGETQYF. The J gene is TRBJ2-5, the V gene TRBV5-6; 9 bases agree with TRBD1. The CDR3 is 14 residues long. The germline CDR1 and CDR2 sequences are SGHDT and YYEEEE. V lost 3 bases and J lost 5; bases outside the gene matches: 5.

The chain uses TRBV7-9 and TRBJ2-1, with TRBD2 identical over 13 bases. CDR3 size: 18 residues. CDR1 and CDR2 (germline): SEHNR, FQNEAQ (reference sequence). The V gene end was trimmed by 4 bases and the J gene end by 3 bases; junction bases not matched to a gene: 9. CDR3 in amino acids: CASSSGLAGAPLYNEQFF. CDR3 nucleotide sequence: TGTGCCAGCAGCTCCGGACTAGCGGGAGCCCCCCTCTACAATGAGCAGTTCTTC.

As DNA, the CDR3 is TGCGCCAGCAGCTTGGAATATACCCTCCACTTT. The encoded protein is CASSLEYTLHF. This sequence joins TRBV5-1 and TRBJ1-6, with no clear D. V dropped 0 bases and J dropped 14 bases, with 6 bases sitting between them. The CDR3 totals 11 residues. Germline CDR1 is SGHRS and CDR2 is YFSETQ.